These 2 T cell receptor beta chains originate from one sample sequenced in a study of T cell responses to AZD1222 COVID-19 vaccine (dated by TCRdb to the early 2020s). The sample's time point, from its label and the paper: about 28 days (+/-7) after the second vaccine dose. Libraries were made using the immunoSEQ multiplex PCR assay. Not all clones reach the TCRdb copy of this immuneACCESS table, which keeps in-frame sequences only. Checked studies attribute under half of the gap to unresolved V genes and leave the rest unexplained. This sample lists 100,000 or so clones; nearly 90% were detected once. The ten largest make up 2.5% of the sample. Material: peripheral blood, obtained 28 days after the second AZD1222 dose. Source of these receptors: an adult who received the AZD1222 COVID-19 vaccine.

The chain combines TRBV7-3 with TRBJ2-3; 11 nucleotides align to TRBD2. The V and J ends lost 6 bases and 2 bases, in that order; junction bases with no gene match: 4. The CDR3 totals 15 residues. CDR1 is SGHTA and CDR2 is FQGTGA in the germline V gene. The CDR3 protein is CASRSSGRATDTQYF. The CDR3 coding sequence is TGTGCCAGCAGAAGTAGCGGGAGGGCCACAGATACGCAGTATTTT.

V is TRBV9 and J is TRBJ2-3, with 7 nucleotides matching TRBD2. Germline V gene lookup returns CDR1 SGDLS and CDR2 YYNGEE. V was pared by 0 bases and J by 3 bases, with 7 bases of the junction left unmatched. This CDR3 contains 16 residues. In DNA form, the CDR3 reads TGTGCCAGCAGCGTAGGGGAGGGGAGGTCGACAGATACGCAGTATTTT. Encoded protein: CASSVGEGRSTDTQYF. Drawing the rest from reference TRBV9 and TRBJ2-3, the complete variable domain is DSGVTQTPKHLITATGQRVTLRCSPRSGDLSVYWYQQSLDQGLQFLIQYYNGEERAKGNILERFSAQQFPDLHSELNLSSLELGDSALYFCASSVGEGRSTDTQYFGPGTRLTVL.